This T cell receptor beta chain comes out of a study of blood T cell repertoires in COVID-19. Study as a whole: The origin of the acute and convalescent COVID-19 samples was the United States, Italy and Spain. T cells, B-cell-depleted T cells, or PBMCs supplied cDNA or gDNA.

Profiled with immunoSEQ multiplex PCR; TCRdb holds only in-frame clones, not every one. The table records just over 300,000 clones, just under 90% of them present only once. Patients of the Seattle cohort, enrolled during active infection, were followed longitudinally. The sequence derives from a woman aged 25 to 45 with COVID-19, enrolled during active disease. What was sequenced was peripheral blood.

The CDR3 coding sequence is TGTGCCAGCAGCCGCCCTGGGGCTGGTTCCTACGAGCAGTACTTC. Its translation is CASSRPGAGSYEQYF. The chain employs TRBV7-9 and TRBJ2-7, with D perhaps TRBD1 (5 bases). From germline, CDR1 is SEHNR and CDR2 FQNEAQ (reference sequence). V was cut by 5 bases and J by 1 base, with 15 bases left in between. The CDR3 totals 15 residues.